The T cell receptor beta chain described here comes from a study of blood T cell repertoires in COVID-19. The germline V gene encodes CDR1 SGHTA and CDR2 FQGNSA. This CDR3 comprises 16 residues. Trimming took 5 bases from V and 4 from J, leaving 21 bases between them. Some clones are missing from TCRdb's copy, which holds only in-frame ones; the method was immunoSEQ multiplex PCR. This table has approximately 150,000 clones, almost 85% appearing once. This chain links TRBV7-2 with TRBJ2-7, with a weak D call TRBD1 (6 bases). The clonotype comes from a human donor with acute or convalescent COVID-19. The donor label of this sample is uncertain. Sequencing was carried out using peripheral blood. The CDR3: CASSPPQGRVRYEQYF. As DNA, the CDR3 is TGTGCCAGCAGCCCCCCCCAGGGGAGAGTAAGGTACGAGCAGTACTTC.